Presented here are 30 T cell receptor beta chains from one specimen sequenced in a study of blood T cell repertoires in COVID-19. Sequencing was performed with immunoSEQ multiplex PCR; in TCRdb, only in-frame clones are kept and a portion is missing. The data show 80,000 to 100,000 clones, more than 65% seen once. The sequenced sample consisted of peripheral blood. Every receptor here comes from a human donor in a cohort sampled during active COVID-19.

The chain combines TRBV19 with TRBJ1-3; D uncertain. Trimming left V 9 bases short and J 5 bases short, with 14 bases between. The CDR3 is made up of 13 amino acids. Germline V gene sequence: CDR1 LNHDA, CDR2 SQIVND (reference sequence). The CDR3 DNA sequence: TGTGCCAGCGATGGTTTACTAAGAAACACCATATATTTT. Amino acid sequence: CASDGLLRNTIYF.

This CDR3 reads CASNSVLGQINEQFF. In DNA, the CDR3 is TGTGCCAGCAATTCCGTCTTGGGACAGATCAATGAGCAGTTCTTC. The chain employs TRBV27 and TRBJ2-1, with TRBD1 matching 7 bases. CDR3 length: 15 amino acids. J gave up 6 bases and V 7 bases, and 12 bases lay outside the gene matches. Germline V gives CDR1 MNHEY, CDR2 SMNVEV (reference sequence).

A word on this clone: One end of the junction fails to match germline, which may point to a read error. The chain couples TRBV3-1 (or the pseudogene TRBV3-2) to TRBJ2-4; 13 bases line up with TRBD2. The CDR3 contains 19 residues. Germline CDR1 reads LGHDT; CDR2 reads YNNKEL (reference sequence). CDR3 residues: CASSQDVIGLAGARNIQYF. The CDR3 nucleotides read TGTGCCAGCAGCCAAGATGTTATCGGACTAGCGGGAGCCAGAAACATTCAGTACTTC.

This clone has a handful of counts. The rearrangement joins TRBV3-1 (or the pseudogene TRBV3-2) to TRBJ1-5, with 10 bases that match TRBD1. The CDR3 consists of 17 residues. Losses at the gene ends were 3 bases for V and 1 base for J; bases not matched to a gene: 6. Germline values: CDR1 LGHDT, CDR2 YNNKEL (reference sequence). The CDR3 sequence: CASSHSGTGESNQPQHF. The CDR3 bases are TGTGCCAGCAGCCATTCCGGGACAGGGGAAAGCAATCAGCCCCAGCATTTT.

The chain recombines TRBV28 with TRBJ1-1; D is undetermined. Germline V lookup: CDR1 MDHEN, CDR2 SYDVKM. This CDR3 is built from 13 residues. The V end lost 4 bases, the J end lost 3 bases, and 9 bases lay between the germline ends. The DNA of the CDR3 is TGTGCCAGCAGTTCCCCAGAATACACTGAAGCTTTCTTT. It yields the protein CASSSPEYTEAFF.

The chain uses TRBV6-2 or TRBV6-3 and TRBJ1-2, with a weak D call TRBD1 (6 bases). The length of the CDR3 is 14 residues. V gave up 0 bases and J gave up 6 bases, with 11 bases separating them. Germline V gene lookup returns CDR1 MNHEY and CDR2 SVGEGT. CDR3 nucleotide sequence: TGTGCCAGCAGTTACTCGGGCAGGGGAAATGGCTACACCTTC. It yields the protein CASSYSGRGNGYTF.

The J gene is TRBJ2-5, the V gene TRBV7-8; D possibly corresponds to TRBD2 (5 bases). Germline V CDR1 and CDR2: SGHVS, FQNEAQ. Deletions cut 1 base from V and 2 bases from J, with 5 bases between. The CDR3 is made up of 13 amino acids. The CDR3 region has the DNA TGTGCCAGCAGCTTAGGACTACAAGAGACCCAGTACTTC. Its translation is CASSLGLQETQYF.

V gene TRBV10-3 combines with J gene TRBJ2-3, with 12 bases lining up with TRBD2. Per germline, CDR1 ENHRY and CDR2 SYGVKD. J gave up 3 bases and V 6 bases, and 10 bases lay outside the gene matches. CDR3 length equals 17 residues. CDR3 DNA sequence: TGTGCCATCAGCGACCTGCCGACTAGCGGGAGTACAGATACGCAGTATTTT. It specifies CAISDLPTSGSTDTQYF.

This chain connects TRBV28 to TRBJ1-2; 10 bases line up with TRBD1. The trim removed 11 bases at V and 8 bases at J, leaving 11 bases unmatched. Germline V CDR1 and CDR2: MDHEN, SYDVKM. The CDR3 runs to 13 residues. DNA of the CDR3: TGTGCCTCAAGGACAGGGGGATCTAGGGGCTACACCTTC. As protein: CASRTGGSRGYTF.

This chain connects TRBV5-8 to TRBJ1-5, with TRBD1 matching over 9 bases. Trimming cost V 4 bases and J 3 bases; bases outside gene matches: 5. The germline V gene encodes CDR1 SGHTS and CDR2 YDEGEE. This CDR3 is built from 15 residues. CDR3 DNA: TGTGCCAGCAGCAGAGGACAGGGGAACAATCAGCCCCAGCATTTT. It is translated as CASSRGQGNNQPQHF. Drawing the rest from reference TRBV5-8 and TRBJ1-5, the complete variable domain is EAGVTQSPTHLIKTRGQQATLRCSPISGHTSVYWYQQALGLGLQFLLWYDEGEERNRGNFPPRFSGRQFPNYSSELNVNALELEDSALYLCASSRGQGNNQPQHFGDGTRLSIL.

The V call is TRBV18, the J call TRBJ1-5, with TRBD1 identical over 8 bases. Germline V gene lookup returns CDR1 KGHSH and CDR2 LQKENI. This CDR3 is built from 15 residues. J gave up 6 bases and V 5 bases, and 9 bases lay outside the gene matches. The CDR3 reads CASSKDRELGQPQHF. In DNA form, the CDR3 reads TGTGCCAGCTCAAAGGACAGGGAACTAGGTCAGCCCCAGCATTTT.

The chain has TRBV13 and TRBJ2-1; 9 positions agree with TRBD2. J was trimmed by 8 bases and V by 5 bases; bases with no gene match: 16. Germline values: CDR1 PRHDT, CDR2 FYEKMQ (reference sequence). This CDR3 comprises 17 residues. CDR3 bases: TGTGCCAGCAGCCCAAGGGTCTCGGCGGGAGGGCCCGATGAGCAGTTCTTC. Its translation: CASSPRVSAGGPDEQFF. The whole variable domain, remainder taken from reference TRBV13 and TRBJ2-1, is AAGVIQSPRHLIKEKRETATLKCYPIPRHDTVYWYQQGPGQDPQFLISFYEKMQSDKGSIPDRFSAQQFSDYHSELNMSSLELGDSALYFCASSPRVSAGGPDEQFFGPGTRLTVL.

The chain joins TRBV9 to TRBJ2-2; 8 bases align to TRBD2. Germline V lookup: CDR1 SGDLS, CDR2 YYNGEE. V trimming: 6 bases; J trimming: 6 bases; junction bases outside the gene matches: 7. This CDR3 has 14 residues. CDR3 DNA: TGTGCCAGCAACCGGGGGGGTGGACCCGGGGAGCTGTTTTTT. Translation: CASNRGGGPGELFF.

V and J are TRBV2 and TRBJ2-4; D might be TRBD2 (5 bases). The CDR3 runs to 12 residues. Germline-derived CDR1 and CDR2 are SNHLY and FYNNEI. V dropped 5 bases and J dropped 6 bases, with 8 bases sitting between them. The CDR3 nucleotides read TGTGCCAGCAGTATAGAGGGAAACATTCAGTACTTC. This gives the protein CASSIEGNIQYF.

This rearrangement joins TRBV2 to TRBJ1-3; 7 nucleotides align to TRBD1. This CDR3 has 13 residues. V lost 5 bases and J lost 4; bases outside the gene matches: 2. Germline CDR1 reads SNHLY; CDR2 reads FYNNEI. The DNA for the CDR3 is TGTGCCAGCAGTCGGACAGGCGGAAACACCATATATTTT. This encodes CASSRTGGNTIYF.

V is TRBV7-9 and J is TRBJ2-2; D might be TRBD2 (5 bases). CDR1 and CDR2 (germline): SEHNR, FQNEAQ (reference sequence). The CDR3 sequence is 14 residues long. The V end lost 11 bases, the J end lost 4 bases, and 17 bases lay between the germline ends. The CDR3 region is CAFREGLITGELFF. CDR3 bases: TGTGCCTTTCGAGAAGGACTGATCACCGGGGAGCTGTTTTTT.

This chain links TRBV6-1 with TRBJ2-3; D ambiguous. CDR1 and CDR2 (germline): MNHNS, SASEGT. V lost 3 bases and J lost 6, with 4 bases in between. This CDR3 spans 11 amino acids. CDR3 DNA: TGTGCCAGCAGTGAGAGGGATACGCAGTATTTT. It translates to CASSERDTQYF.

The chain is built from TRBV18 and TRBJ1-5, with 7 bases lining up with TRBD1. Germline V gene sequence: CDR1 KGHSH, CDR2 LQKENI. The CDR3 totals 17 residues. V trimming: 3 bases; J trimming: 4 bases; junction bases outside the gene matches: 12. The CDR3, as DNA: TGTGCCAGCTCACCCCAAGACCGACAGGGCCGGAATCAGCCCCAGCATTTT. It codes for CASSPQDRQGRNQPQHF.

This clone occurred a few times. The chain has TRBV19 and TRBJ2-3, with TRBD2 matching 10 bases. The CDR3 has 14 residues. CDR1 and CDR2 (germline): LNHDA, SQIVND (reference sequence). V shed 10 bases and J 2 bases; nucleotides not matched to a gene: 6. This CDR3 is CATRLAGFTDTQYF. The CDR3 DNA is TGTGCCACCAGACTAGCGGGTTTCACAGATACGCAGTATTTT.

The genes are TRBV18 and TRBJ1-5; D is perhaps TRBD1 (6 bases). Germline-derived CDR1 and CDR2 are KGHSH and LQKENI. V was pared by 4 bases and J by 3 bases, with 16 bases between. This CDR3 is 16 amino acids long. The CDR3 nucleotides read TGTGCCAGCTCACAGACCAGGGGAAATGTCAATCAGCCCCAGCATTTT. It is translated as CASSQTRGNVNQPQHF. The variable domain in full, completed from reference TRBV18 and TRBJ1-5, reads NAGVMQNPRHLVRRRGQEARLRCSPMKGHSHVYWYRQLPEEGLKFMVYLQKENIIDESGMPKERFSAEFPKEGPSILRIQQVVRGDSAAYFCASSQTRGNVNQPQHFGDGTRLSIL.

CDR3 nucleotide sequence: TGTGCCAGTAGTCAGGGCTACGAGCAGTACTTC. This codes for CASSQGYEQYF. The rearrangement joins TRBV19 to TRBJ2-7; weak D call: TRBD1 (5 bases). The CDR3 extends over 11 amino acids. The V and J ends lost 5 bases and 3 bases respectively, with 5 bases between them. Germline V gene data show CDR1 as LNHDA and CDR2 as SQIVND (reference sequence).

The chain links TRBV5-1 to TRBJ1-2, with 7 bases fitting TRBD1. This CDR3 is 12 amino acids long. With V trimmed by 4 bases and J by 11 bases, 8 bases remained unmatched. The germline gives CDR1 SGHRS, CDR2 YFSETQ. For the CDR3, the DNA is TGCGCCAGCAGCGCCGGGACAGTTCATTACACCTTC. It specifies CASSAGTVHYTF.

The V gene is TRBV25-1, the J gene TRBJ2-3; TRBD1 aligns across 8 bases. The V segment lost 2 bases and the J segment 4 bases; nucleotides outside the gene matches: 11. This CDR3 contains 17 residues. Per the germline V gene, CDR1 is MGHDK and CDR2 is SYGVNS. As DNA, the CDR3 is TGTGCCAGCAGTGAAAGATCGGCCCAGGGGGCCCCAGATACGCAGTATTTT. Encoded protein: CASSERSAQGAPDTQYF.

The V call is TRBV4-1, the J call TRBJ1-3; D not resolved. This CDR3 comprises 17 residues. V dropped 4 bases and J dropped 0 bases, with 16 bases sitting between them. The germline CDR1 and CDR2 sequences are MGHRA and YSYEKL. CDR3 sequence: CASSRPGSQSSGNTIYF. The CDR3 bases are TGCGCCAGCAGCCGCCCCGGATCACAGAGCTCTGGAAACACCATATATTTT.

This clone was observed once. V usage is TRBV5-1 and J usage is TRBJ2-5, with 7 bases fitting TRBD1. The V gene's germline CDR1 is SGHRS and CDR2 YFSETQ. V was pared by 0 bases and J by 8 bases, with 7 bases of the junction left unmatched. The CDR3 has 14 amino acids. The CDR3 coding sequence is TGCGCCAGCAGCTTGGGAACAGGGGTTGATACCCAGTACTTC. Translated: CASSLGTGVDTQYF.

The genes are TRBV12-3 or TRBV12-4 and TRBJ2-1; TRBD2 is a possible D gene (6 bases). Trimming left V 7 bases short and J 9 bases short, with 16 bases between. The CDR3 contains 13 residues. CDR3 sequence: CASTLGNGGEQFF. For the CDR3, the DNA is TGTGCCAGCACCCTTGGCAACGGGGGTGAGCAGTTCTTC.

The CDR3: CASSQKSGRLEFF. CDR3 bases: TGTGCCAGCAGCCAGAAAAGCGGGAGACTAGAATTCTTC. This rearrangement joins TRBV3-1 (or the pseudogene TRBV3-2) to TRBJ2-1; 8 positions match TRBD2. V lost 3 bases, J lost 16 bases, and 11 bases stayed unmatched. The germline CDR1 and CDR2 sequences are LGHDT and YNNKEL (reference sequence). The CDR3 covers 13 residues.

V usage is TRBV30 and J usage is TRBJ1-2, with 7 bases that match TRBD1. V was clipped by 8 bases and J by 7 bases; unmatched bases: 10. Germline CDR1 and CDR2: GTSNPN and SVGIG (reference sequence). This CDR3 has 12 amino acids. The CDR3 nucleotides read TGTGCCCAAACTGAGGGGGCGGGTGGCTACACCTTC. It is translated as CAQTEGAGGYTF.

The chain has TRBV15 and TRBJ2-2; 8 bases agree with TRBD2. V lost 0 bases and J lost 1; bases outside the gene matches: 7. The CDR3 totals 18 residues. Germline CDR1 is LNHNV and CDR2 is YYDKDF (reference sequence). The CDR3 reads CATSRDPPLAVNTGELFF. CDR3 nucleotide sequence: TGTGCCACCAGCAGAGATCCCCCACTAGCGGTGAACACCGGGGAGCTGTTTTTT.

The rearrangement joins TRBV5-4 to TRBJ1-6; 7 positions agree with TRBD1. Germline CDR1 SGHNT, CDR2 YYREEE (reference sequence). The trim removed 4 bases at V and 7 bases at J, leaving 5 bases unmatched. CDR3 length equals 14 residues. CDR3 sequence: CASSPGQRNSPLHF. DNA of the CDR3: TGTGCCAGCAGCCCGGGACAGAGAAATTCACCCCTCCACTTT.